These 31 T cell receptor beta chains share one sample of origin, sequenced in a study of blood T cell repertoires in COVID-19. The repertoire was sequenced with immunoSEQ multiplex PCR; TCRdb's copy has only in-frame clones and lacks some. In the table there are about 210,000 clones, approximately 80% of which are singletons. The sequenced sample consisted of peripheral blood. These receptors all stem from a man aged 55 to 70 with acute or convalescent COVID-19.

The J gene is TRBJ2-5, the V gene TRBV9, with D possibly matching TRBD2 (6 bases). Germline CDR1 reads SGDLS; CDR2 reads YYNGEE. This CDR3 is built from 14 residues. The germline V and J ends were trimmed by 0 bases and 5 bases, with 11 bases remaining between them. The DNA of the CDR3 is TGTGCCAGCAGCGTAGCGGGAGAGGTGGAGACCCAGTACTTC. Translation gives CASSVAGEVETQYF.

The chain combines TRBV9 with TRBJ2-3; D may be TRBD2 (6 bases). Between the trimmed V and J ends, which lost 3 bases and 1 base, there was a span of 18 bases. In germline, CDR1 is SGDLS, CDR2 YYNGEE. The CDR3 consists of 17 residues. This chain's CDR3 is CASSDPFSGTRTDTQYF. The DNA for the CDR3 is TGTGCCAGCAGCGACCCTTTTTCGGGGACTCGCACAGATACGCAGTATTTT.

This clone is a singleton in its sample. V and J are TRBV11-3 and TRBJ2-1, with TRBD1 matching 10 bases. V was pared by 2 bases and J by 8 bases, with 6 bases of the junction left unmatched. The CDR3 is made up of 15 amino acids. Germline CDR1 SGHNT, CDR2 YENEEA. The CDR3 protein is CASSLKTGGWHEQFF. CDR3 coding DNA: TGTGCCAGCAGCTTAAAGACAGGGGGCTGGCATGAGCAGTTCTTC.

The chain couples TRBV5-1 to TRBJ2-1, with unresolved D. The CDR3 is made up of 14 amino acids. The V end lost 1 base, the J end lost 4 bases, and 9 bases lay between the germline ends. The germline gives CDR1 SGHRS, CDR2 YFSETQ. CDR3 region: CASSLSRQYNEQFF. The CDR3 DNA reads as TGCGCCAGCAGCTTGTCTCGACAATACAATGAGCAGTTCTTC.

The chain is built from TRBV6-5 and TRBJ2-7; TRBD2 matches at 11 bases. Per germline, CDR1 MNHEY and CDR2 SVGAGI. The CDR3 is 14 residues long. Trimming at V came to 4 bases and at J to 4 bases, leaving 3 bases not matched to a gene. In nucleotides, the CDR3 is TGTGCCAGCAGTTTACTAGCGGGAGAGTACGAGCAGTACTTC. Amino acid sequence: CASSLLAGEYEQYF.

This chain joins TRBV9 and TRBJ2-5; 7 nucleotides match TRBD2. Germline V gene lookup returns CDR1 SGDLS and CDR2 YYNGEE. V gave up 0 bases and J gave up 4 bases; unmatched junction bases: 6. The CDR3 is 15 amino acids. CDR3: CASSVGRELAETQYF. The CDR3 DNA follows: TGTGCCAGCAGCGTAGGGCGGGAGTTGGCAGAGACCCAGTACTTC.

This clone was observed many times. The chain carries TRBV19 and TRBJ1-3; a possible D gene is TRBD1 (6 bases). The CDR3 totals 17 residues. Germline CDR1 and CDR2: LNHDA and SQIVND (reference sequence). Trimming shortened V by 3 bases and J by 0 bases, and 15 bases separated the two germline ends. As DNA, the CDR3 is TGTGCCAGTAGTATGTCTGGGACAAAGTTCTCTGGAAACACCATATATTTT. The encoded protein is CASSMSGTKFSGNTIYF.

The gene calls are TRBV7-9 and TRBJ2-2; D ambiguous. Germline CDR1 is SEHNR and CDR2 is FQNEAQ (reference sequence). The CDR3 covers 12 residues. V was shortened by 1 base and J by 7 bases, with 4 bases between the two germline ends. The CDR3 spells CASSLVGGELFF. In DNA form, the CDR3 reads TGTGCCAGCAGCTTAGTCGGCGGGGAGCTGTTTTTT.

Many counts were recorded for this clone. The rearrangement links TRBV6-5 to TRBJ2-7; possible D gene TRBD1, 7 bases. This CDR3 contains 16 residues. Trimming took off 3 bases at V and 7 bases at J, with 22 bases between the two ends. Germline V lookup: CDR1 MNHEY, CDR2 SVGAGI. Here the CDR3 reads CASSYSGGPSISEQYF. The CDR3 nucleotides read TGTGCCAGCAGTTATTCAGGGGGGCCCTCTATTTCGGAGCAGTACTTC.

This clone was counted a few times. The chain combines TRBV13 with TRBJ2-7; the D is unclear. Trimming left V 0 bases short and J 7 bases short, with 10 bases between. CDR3 length: 13 residues. Germline V gene sequence: CDR1 PRHDT, CDR2 FYEKMQ (reference sequence). The CDR3 region is CASSLGTRWEQYF. CDR3 sequence (DNA): TGTGCCAGCAGCTTAGGAACACGTTGGGAGCAGTACTTC.

The chain has TRBV10-3 and TRBJ1-3; D remains unclear. The CDR3 covers 17 residues. Germline V lookup: CDR1 ENHRY, CDR2 SYGVKD. Trimming took 0 bases from V and 0 from J, leaving 12 bases between them. CDR3 bases: TGTGCCATCAGTGAGTCGCCTGCGGGCGGCTCTGGAAACACCATATATTTT. Translating gives CAISESPAGGSGNTIYF.

The chain combines TRBV9 with TRBJ2-3, with D perhaps matching TRBD2 (5 bases). There are 19 residues in the CDR3. V lost 3 bases and J lost 0, with 23 bases in between. Germline V gives CDR1 SGDLS, CDR2 YYNGEE. In DNA, the CDR3 is TGTGCCAGCAGCGCATCAACTAGTGGCCCTCAATCTAGCACAGATACGCAGTATTTT. Protein: CASSASTSGPQSSTDTQYF.

The chain has TRBV10-2 and TRBJ1-2, with D possibly being TRBD1 (6 bases). The CDR3 spans 14 residues. The germline gives CDR1 WSHSY, CDR2 SAAADI. V gave up 3 bases and J gave up 7 bases, with 15 bases separating them. The CDR3 nucleotides are TGCGCCAGCAGTGAATCAGGGGCGGGGGGTGGCTACACCTTC. Residues: CASSESGAGGGYTF.

This chain uses TRBV12-3 or TRBV12-4 with TRBJ2-1; 9 bases match TRBD1. The CDR3 contains 13 residues. V shed 5 bases, J shed 7 bases, and the junction held 3 bases outside the gene matches. As DNA, the CDR3 is TGTGCCAGCAGTACAGGGGGCCTAAATGAGCAGTTCTTC. It is translated as CASSTGGLNEQFF.

The CDR3 DNA is TGTGCCAGCTCGCTCCGGGACAGGGAAAAAGATACGCAGTATTTT. Its protein is CASSLRDREKDTQYF. The chain carries TRBV18 and TRBJ2-3, with 9 bases that match TRBD1. The V segment lost 6 bases and the J segment 5 bases; nucleotides outside the gene matches: 9. Germline CDR1 KGHSH, CDR2 LQKENI. CDR3 length: 15 amino acids.

J is TRBJ2-1 and V is TRBV3-1 (or the pseudogene TRBV3-2); maybe TRBD1 (6 bases). Deletions cut 4 bases from V and 12 bases from J, with 19 bases between. The CDR3 extends over 14 amino acids. Germline CDR1 LGHDT, CDR2 YNNKEL (reference sequence). The CDR3: CASSREYRATGQFF. CDR3 sequence (DNA): TGTGCCAGCAGCCGGGAATACAGGGCCACCGGGCAGTTCTTC.

As for this clone: The identical CDR3 is also encoded by other nucleotide sequences in the sample. V and J are TRBV5-4 and TRBJ1-5; D uncertain. In germline, CDR1 is SGHNT, CDR2 YYREEE (reference sequence). CDR3 length equals 13 residues. Trimming pared 0 bases from V and 4 bases from J, leaving 5 bases between. CDR3 DNA sequence: TGTGCCAGCAGCTTGGGGCAGAATCAGCCCCAGCATTTT. Its translation: CASSLGQNQPQHF.

The gene calls are TRBV30 and TRBJ2-2, with D perhaps matching TRBD2 (6 bases). V shed 3 bases and J shed 4 bases, with 9 bases lying between them. This CDR3 spans 13 amino acids. Germline-derived CDR1 and CDR2 are GTSNPN and SVGIG (reference sequence). The CDR3 DNA is TGTGCCTGGAGCGCGGGGTTCACCGGGGAGCTGTTTTTT. Translated: CAWSAGFTGELFF.

The chain links TRBV24-1 to TRBJ2-5; 10 positions agree with TRBD1. The CDR3 runs 16 residues. CDR1 and CDR2 from the germline V gene are KGHDR and SFDVKD. V was pared by 6 bases and J by 4 bases, with 10 bases of the junction left unmatched. The CDR3 sequence: CATSPAGQGRGETQYF. Written as DNA, the CDR3 is TGTGCCACCAGTCCCGCGGGACAGGGGAGAGGAGAGACCCAGTACTTC.

The chain recombines TRBV7-9 with TRBJ2-7, with D unclear. This CDR3 is 14 amino acids long. CDR1 SEHNR and CDR2 FQNEAQ come from the germline V gene (reference sequence). Trimming stripped 1 base from V and 0 bases from J, with 7 bases between. The CDR3 reads CASSLGSSSYEQYF. Written as DNA, the CDR3 is TGTGCCAGCAGCTTAGGGTCTAGCTCCTACGAGCAGTACTTC.

The sample holds one count of this clone. The chain carries TRBV7-9 and TRBJ1-6, with D perhaps TRBD1 (6 bases). Trimming cost V 1 base and J 7 bases, with 11 bases left between them. Germline lookup yields CDR1 SEHNR and CDR2 FQNEAQ (reference sequence). The CDR3 is made up of 15 amino acids. Written as DNA, the CDR3 is TGTGCCAGCAGCTTAGAGGGGGGGACCAATTCACCCCTCCACTTT. This encodes CASSLEGGTNSPLHF.

The rearrangement joins TRBV6-2 or TRBV6-3 to TRBJ2-4; 10 nucleotides match TRBD2. The CDR3 loop spans 20 amino acids. Per germline, CDR1 MNHEY and CDR2 SVGEGT. V lost 6 bases, J lost 0 bases, and 17 bases stayed unmatched. The CDR3 region has the DNA TGTGCCAGCAGCCCCCGGAGGCAGCGGGGGGGGGCACTAGCCAAAAACATTCAGTACTTC. Protein product: CASSPRRQRGGALAKNIQYF.

Only one count was recorded for this clone. The chain employs TRBV10-3 and TRBJ1-1; 8 positions agree with TRBD1. Germline assignment: CDR1 ENHRY and CDR2 SYGVKD. This CDR3 comprises 17 residues. V shed 0 bases and J 4 bases; nucleotides not matched to a gene: 10. The CDR3 coding sequence is TGTGCCATCAGTGAGTCCGCGGGGCAGGGGGCAAGCACTGAAGCTTTCTTT. This translates into CAISESAGQGASTEAFF.

This clone has only a few counts. The DNA for the CDR3 is TGTGCCAGCAGCTCCGGGGTACTCAATGAGCAGTTCTTC. It codes for CASSSGVLNEQFF. The chain uses TRBV7-3 and TRBJ2-1, with D tentatively TRBD2 (5 bases). The germline CDR1 and CDR2 sequences are SGHTA and FQGTGA. The CDR3 runs 13 residues. Trimming cost V 4 bases and J 6 bases, with 10 bases left between them. Supplemented by reference TRBV7-3 and TRBJ2-1, the full variable domain reads GAGVSQTPSNKVTEKGKYVELRCDPISGHTALYWYRQSLGQGPEFLIYFQGTGAADDSGLPNDRFFAVRPEGSVSTLKIQRTERGDSAVYLCASSSGVLNEQFFGPGTRLTVL.

The chain uses TRBV4-1 and TRBJ1-2, with 8 bases fitting TRBD1. The CDR3 totals 16 residues. V shed 2 bases and J 4 bases; nucleotides not matched to a gene: 9. The germline V gene encodes CDR1 MGHRA and CDR2 YSYEKL. This chain's CDR3 is CASSQQPGGIPYGYTF. DNA for the CDR3: TGCGCCAGCAGCCAACAACCAGGGGGCATCCCCTATGGCTACACCTTC.

This sequence joins TRBV7-2 and TRBJ1-2; D gene unclear. Per germline, CDR1 SGHTA and CDR2 FQGNSA. The CDR3 runs 13 residues. V was shortened by 5 bases and J by 7 bases, with 14 bases between the two germline ends. In nucleotides, the CDR3 is TGTGCCAGCAGCCACGACACTTTAGGTGGCTACACCTTC. This encodes CASSHDTLGGYTF.

This clone was counted a single time. V and J are TRBV19 and TRBJ1-3; D possibly corresponds to TRBD1 (5 bases). This CDR3 has 14 amino acids. The V and J ends lost 8 bases and 0 bases respectively, with 11 bases between them. Germline CDR1 LNHDA, CDR2 SQIVND (reference sequence). CDR3 sequence (DNA): TGTGCCAGTGGAGGGGCAACCTCTGGAAACACCATATATTTT. It yields the protein CASGGATSGNTIYF.

The genes are TRBV7-2 and TRBJ2-7, with 9 bases fitting TRBD2. Unmatched junction bases numbered 11, after V lost 5 bases and J lost 3 bases. CDR3 size: 16 residues. CDR1 and CDR2 (germline): SGHTA, FQGNSA. CDR3 bases: TGTGCCAGCAGCCTCCTATATAGCGGGAGTCGCTACGAGCAGTACTTC. Translated, it gives CASSLLYSGSRYEQYF. The variable domain in full, with the rest retrieved from reference TRBV7-2 and TRBJ2-7, is GAGVSQSPSNKVTEKGKDVELRCDPISGHTALYWYRQSLGQGLEFLIYFQGNSAPDKSGLPSDRFSAERTGGSVSTLTIQRTQQEDSAVYLCASSLLYSGSRYEQYFGPGTRLTVT.

This sequence joins TRBV6-2 or TRBV6-3 and TRBJ1-5, with D possibly TRBD1 on 5 matching bases. CDR1 and CDR2 from the germline V gene are MNHEY and SVGEGT. This CDR3 is 19 amino acids long. The ends were cut back, 0 bases at V and 5 bases at J, with 23 bases in the middle. The CDR3 nucleotides read TGTGCCAGCAGTTACTCAGAAGGGGCGGTTGTCTTTCCTGATCAGCCCCAGCATTTT. Its protein product is CASSYSEGAVVFPDQPQHF.

This clone has just one count. The CDR3 DNA follows: TGTGCCAGCAGCCAACACATGCTAGCGGGAGGTCCCGGCAATGAGCAGTTCTTC. Its protein product is CASSQHMLAGGPGNEQFF. The rearrangement uses TRBV7-3 and TRBJ2-1, with 11 bases lining up with TRBD2. The CDR3 spans 18 residues. Trimming removed 5 bases from V and 6 bases from J; junction bases left unmatched: 15. The germline V gene has CDR1 SGHTA and CDR2 FQGTGA.

V and J are TRBV2 and TRBJ2-2; 9 bases align to TRBD1. The V and J ends lost 9 bases and 5 bases, in that order; junction bases with no gene match: 4. CDR1 and CDR2 (germline): SNHLY, FYNNEI. This CDR3 region has 13 residues. CDR3 amino acids: CASEGQGTGELFF. CDR3 DNA sequence: TGTGCCAGTGAGGGACAGGGAACCGGGGAGCTGTTTTTT.